The 32 T cell receptor beta chains listed next were all sequenced from one sample in a study of cytotoxic CD8 clonotypes in ibrutinib-treated CLL. Sequenced by immunoSEQ multiplex PCR; TCRdb stores in-frame clones only, minus some. Counted here are 150,000 to 200,000 clones, approximately 84% occurring once; the ten biggest clones make up 4.6%. This specimen consisted of PBMCs, obtained after 24 months of ibrutinib treatment. All receptors derive from a human donor with chronic lymphocytic leukemia.

The chain carries TRBV29-1 and TRBJ2-7; D tentatively fits TRBD1 or TRBD2 (5 bases each). Germline V gene lookup returns CDR1 SQVTM and CDR2 ANQGSEA. CDR3 length equals 14 residues. V was trimmed by 6 bases and J by 5 bases, leaving 20 bases between them. DNA of the CDR3: TGCAGCGTGGATTCCGGGACCACTCTCGACGAGCAGTACTTC. It specifies CSVDSGTTLDEQYF.

This clone was counted a single time. The chain is built from TRBV6-5 and TRBJ1-5; TRBD1 is a possible D gene (5 bases). Trimming took off 2 bases at V and 3 bases at J, with 11 bases between the two ends. Germline V CDR1 and CDR2: MNHEY, SVGAGI. The CDR3 length is 15 residues. The CDR3 DNA reads as TGTGCCAGCAGTTACGATGGGGCTCTCAATCAGCCCCAGCATTTT. It translates to CASSYDGALNQPQHF.

In its sample, this clone was seen once. The rearrangement joins TRBV15 to TRBJ2-1; maybe TRBD1 (6 bases). CDR1 and CDR2 (germline): LNHNV, YYDKDF (reference sequence). Trimming left V 1 base short and J 0 bases short, with 7 bases between. The CDR3 extends over 15 amino acids. CDR3 residues: CATSRGTDSYNEQFF. The CDR3 coding sequence is TGTGCCACCAGCAGAGGGACAGACTCCTACAATGAGCAGTTCTTC. The full variable domain, rest sourced from reference TRBV15 and TRBJ2-1, is DAMVIQNPRYQVTQFGKPVTLSCSQTLNHNVMYWYQQKSSQAPKLLFHYYDKDFNNEADTPDNFQSRRPNTSFCFLDIRSPGLGDTAMYLCATSRGTDSYNEQFFGPGTRLTVL.

The V gene is TRBV18, the J gene TRBJ1-5; perhaps TRBD1 as D (5 bases). V was cut by 2 bases and J by 2 bases, with 13 bases left in between. CDR1 is KGHSH and CDR2 is LQKENI in the germline V gene. This CDR3 comprises 16 residues. The CDR3 is CASSPGVGGGNQPQHF. The CDR3, as DNA: TGTGCCAGCTCACCAGGGGTGGGAGGGGGCAATCAGCCCCAGCATTTT.

The chain couples TRBV30 to TRBJ1-5, with TRBD1 matching 8 bases. In germline, CDR1 is GTSNPN, CDR2 SVGIG (reference sequence). The CDR3 has 15 amino acids. V gave up 3 bases and J gave up 6 bases; unmatched junction bases: 10. CDR3 nucleotides: TGTGCCTGGAGGGAACGGGGGACAGGATTTCAGCCCCAGCATTTT. It encodes CAWRERGTGFQPQHF.

The rearrangement joins TRBV30 to TRBJ1-2; D call uncertain. Deletions cut 8 bases from V and 1 base from J, with 14 bases between. The CDR3 runs to 13 residues. CDR1 and CDR2 from the germline V gene are GTSNPN and SVGIG (reference sequence). CDR3 protein: CAETELGNYGYTF. The CDR3 DNA reads as TGTGCCGAGACTGAATTGGGTAACTATGGCTACACCTTC.

The chain is built from TRBV6-1 and TRBJ2-7; D gene unclear. This CDR3 spans 12 amino acids. CDR1 is MNHNS, CDR2 SASEGT, per germline. V shed 1 base and J shed 7 bases, with 8 bases lying between them. The CDR3 sequence: CASSEDAWEQYF. The CDR3 DNA is TGTGCCAGCAGTGAAGATGCGTGGGAGCAGTACTTC.

This rearrangement joins TRBV7-3 to TRBJ2-5; TRBD1 aligns across 11 bases. Germline loops: CDR1 SGHTA, CDR2 FQGTGA. This CDR3 contains 16 residues. V shed 5 bases, J shed 5 bases, and the junction held 10 bases outside the gene matches. CDR3 region: CASSTGQGARGETQYF. The CDR3, as DNA: TGTGCCAGCAGCACCGGACAGGGGGCGCGCGGGGAGACCCAGTACTTC.

This chain uses TRBV4-3 with TRBJ2-1; 8 nucleotides agree with TRBD2. Germline loops: CDR1 LGHNA, CDR2 YSLEER. J was trimmed by 4 bases and V by 0 bases; bases with no gene match: 5. The CDR3 runs to 16 residues. CDR3 sequence reads: CASSQDVASGYNEQFF. In nucleotides, the CDR3 is TGCGCCAGCAGCCAAGATGTGGCTAGCGGGTACAATGAGCAGTTCTTC.

This chain joins TRBV11-2 and TRBJ1-4; unclear D gene. Per germline, CDR1 SGHAT and CDR2 FQNNGV. The V and J ends lost 6 bases and 6 bases respectively, with 14 bases between them. The CDR3 has 14 amino acids. The CDR3 loop reads CASRGRPAYEKLFF. CDR3 coding DNA: TGTGCCAGCAGAGGGAGGCCAGCGTATGAAAAACTGTTTTTT.

The chain recombines TRBV20-1 with TRBJ2-7, with D unclear. The germline V gene encodes CDR1 DFQATT and CDR2 SNEGSKA (reference sequence). The CDR3 length is 10 residues. V lost 6 bases to trimming and J lost 7 bases, with 10 bases between them. CDR3 loop: CSANEREQYF. The CDR3 DNA sequence: TGCAGTGCCAACGAGCGAGAGCAGTACTTC.

V and J are TRBV29-1 and TRBJ1-4; the D gene is possibly TRBD1 (5 bases). The germline V gene encodes CDR1 SQVTM and CDR2 ANQGSEA. V gave up 5 bases and J gave up 4 bases, with 8 bases separating them. The length of the CDR3 is 12 residues. The CDR3 nucleotides are TGCAGCGTTCGGGACCATAATGAAAAACTGTTTTTT. Its protein product is CSVRDHNEKLFF.

This clone showed up just once. The chain is built from TRBV5-1 and TRBJ1-2, with TRBD1 matching over 8 bases. Trimming removed 3 bases from V and 5 bases from J; junction bases left unmatched: 6. The V gene's germline CDR1 is SGHRS and CDR2 YFSETQ. The CDR3 length is 14 residues. CDR3 residues: CASSSDRGRYGYTF. CDR3 coding DNA: TGCGCCAGCAGCTCCGACAGGGGCCGGTATGGCTACACCTTC.

The chain joins TRBV29-1 to TRBJ2-1, with D possibly TRBD1 on 5 matching bases. V lost 3 bases to trimming and J lost 3 bases, with 12 bases between them. CDR1 is SQVTM and CDR2 is ANQGSEA in the germline V gene. The CDR3 consists of 14 residues. CDR3 region: CSVDFRGHYNEQFF. The CDR3 coding sequence is TGCAGCGTTGATTTTAGGGGCCACTACAATGAGCAGTTCTTC.

The chain uses TRBV5-5 and TRBJ2-1; TRBD1 might be the D (6 bases). This CDR3 is 17 amino acids long. Between the trimmed V and J ends, which lost 6 bases and 3 bases, there was a span of 22 bases. From germline, CDR1 is SGHKS and CDR2 YYEKEE (reference sequence). The DNA for the CDR3 is TGTGCCAGCACCAATGGGGGTTCTCAGGGGATCTACAATGAGCAGTTCTTC. Translated, it gives CASTNGGSQGIYNEQFF.

This sequence joins TRBV7-9 and TRBJ1-2; D is possibly TRBD1 (6 bases). Trimming took off 5 bases at V and 8 bases at J, with 18 bases between the two ends. CDR3 size: 14 residues. Germline CDR1 reads SEHNR; CDR2 reads FQNEAQ (reference sequence). CDR3 in DNA: TGTGCCAGCAGCCGGATGCGGGACAATTTCGGCTACACCTTC. It encodes CASSRMRDNFGYTF.

The gene calls are TRBV7-8 and TRBJ1-1; D is ambiguous. Trimming removed 3 bases at V and 5 bases at J, with 4 bases between. The CDR3 length is 11 residues. The germline V gene encodes CDR1 SGHVS and CDR2 FQNEAQ. CDR3 coding DNA: TGTGCCAGCAGCTTCGGGACTGAAGCTTTCTTT. It is translated as CASSFGTEAFF.

The chain has TRBV21-1 and TRBJ2-7; the D call TRBD1 from the table was never checked on the DNA. TRBV21-1 is deemed a pseudogene. CDR3 length equals 17 residues. CDR3 DNA: TGTGCCAGCAGCGCTTGGGACAGGGGTCTTCTCCGCGACGAGCAGTACTTC. This gives the protein CASSAWDRGLLRDEQYF.

The sample holds a few counts of this clone. The gene calls are TRBV6-6 and TRBJ1-2; perhaps TRBD1 as D (6 bases). Germline V gives CDR1 MNHNY, CDR2 SVGAGI (reference sequence). The CDR3 has 12 amino acids. V dropped 6 bases and J dropped 8 bases, with 13 bases sitting between them. The CDR3 nucleotides are TGTGCCAGCAGCTCGGGGGCTGGGGGCTACACCTTC. It encodes CASSSGAGGYTF.

This chain uses TRBV5-4 with TRBJ2-3; TRBD2 agrees at 14 bases. The junction had 6 bases not matched to a gene; V was cut back by 3 bases and J by 6 bases. The CDR3 has 16 amino acids. From germline, CDR1 is SGHNT and CDR2 YYREEE (reference sequence). Written as DNA, the CDR3 is TGTGCCAGCAGCTCCGGACTAGCGGGAGGAAGCGATACGCAGTATTTT. Its translation is CASSSGLAGGSDTQYF.

This chain uses TRBV27 with TRBJ1-2, with unresolved D. Germline V gene lookup returns CDR1 MNHEY and CDR2 SMNVEV (reference sequence). V lost 0 bases and J lost 1, with 6 bases in between. The CDR3 has 14 amino acids. The CDR3 DNA sequence: TGTGCCAGCAGTTTATCCCGAGTTAACTATGGCTACACCTTC. As protein: CASSLSRVNYGYTF.

The chain joins TRBV5-1 to TRBJ2-1; D is ambiguous. The germline V gene has CDR1 SGHRS and CDR2 YFSETQ. The ends were cut back, 0 bases at V and 3 bases at J, with 10 bases in the middle. CDR3 size: 15 residues. CDR3 residues: CASSLDRSNYNEQFF. The CDR3 DNA reads TGCGCCAGCAGCTTGGACCGCTCCAACTACAATGAGCAGTTCTTC.

This chain connects TRBV28 to TRBJ2-3, with D possibly being TRBD1 (6 bases). Trimming pared 5 bases from V and 6 bases from J, leaving 18 bases between. Germline values: CDR1 MDHEN, CDR2 SYDVKM. The CDR3 has 15 amino acids. The CDR3 nucleotides read TGTGCCAGCAGTGCCGCAGGGGCCCCAGCGGATACGCAGTATTTT. Encoded protein: CASSAAGAPADTQYF.

The chain carries TRBV7-9 and TRBJ2-3; 11 bases match TRBD2. The CDR3 spans 14 residues. Germline loops: CDR1 SEHNR, CDR2 FQNEAQ (reference sequence). The V and J ends lost 3 bases and 6 bases, in that order; junction bases with no gene match: 2. The CDR3 DNA is TGTGCCAGCAGCTTTAGCGGGAGGGCCGATACGCAGTATTTT. Amino acids: CASSFSGRADTQYF.

J is TRBJ1-1 and V is TRBV7-2; D not resolved. The germline CDR1 and CDR2 sequences are SGHTA and FQGNSA. CDR3 length equals 13 residues. The V gene lost 4 bases and the J gene lost 4 bases, with 10 bases spanning the gap. As DNA, the CDR3 is TGTGCCAGCAGCTCCCTATTATCCACTGAAGCTTTCTTT. Translating gives CASSSLLSTEAFF.

The chain employs TRBV29-1 and TRBJ2-3, with unresolved D. The CDR3 extends over 12 amino acids. Germline V lookup: CDR1 SQVTM, CDR2 ANQGSEA. Trimming cost V 3 bases and J 4 bases, with 8 bases left between them. CDR3 DNA: TGCAGCGTTGACCCCGGCCCAGATACGCAGTATTTT. It specifies CSVDPGPDTQYF.

V and J are TRBV18 and TRBJ2-7; 8 nucleotides line up with TRBD2. The V gene's germline CDR1 is KGHSH and CDR2 LQKENI. The trim removed 2 bases at V and 2 bases at J, leaving 8 bases unmatched. The CDR3 spans 16 residues. CDR3 DNA: TGTGCCAGCTCACCATTACGAGCGGGAGCCACCTACGAGCAGTACTTC. It translates to CASSPLRAGATYEQYF.

The V call is TRBV6-1, the J call TRBJ1-2, with unresolved D. The germline V and J ends were trimmed by 1 base and 5 bases, with 14 bases remaining between them. The CDR3 runs 15 residues. In germline, CDR1 is MNHNS, CDR2 SASEGT. DNA of the CDR3: TGTGCCAGCAGTGAAGACCCTCGGTCTGTTTATGGCTACACCTTC. Translation: CASSEDPRSVYGYTF.

This clone has only one observation. The V and J genes are TRBV5-4 and TRBJ2-7; 8 bases align to TRBD2. CDR1 is SGHNT and CDR2 is YYREEE in the germline V gene (reference sequence). The CDR3 has 16 amino acids. The ends lost 4 bases at V and 4 bases at J; junction bases unmatched: 13. The CDR3 bases are TGTGCCAGCAGCCGGGAGGGCGGGCCTTTTAATTACGAGCAGTACTTC. Protein: CASSREGGPFNYEQYF.

This clone was detected only once. V gene TRBV7-2 combines with J gene TRBJ2-4, with a possible D match to TRBD2 (5 bases). V was shortened by 1 base and J by 6 bases, with 7 bases between the two germline ends. Germline-derived CDR1 and CDR2 are SGHTA and FQGNSA. The CDR3 spans 13 residues. The CDR3 sequence is CASSLERRNIQYF. CDR3 DNA sequence: TGTGCCAGCAGCTTAGAGCGGAGAAACATTCAGTACTTC.

The chain links TRBV7-2 to TRBJ2-7, with D possibly TRBD2 on 7 matching bases. In germline, CDR1 is SGHTA, CDR2 FQGNSA. The CDR3 has 13 residues. Trimming removed 6 bases at V and 6 bases at J, with 15 bases between. In nucleotides, the CDR3 is TGTGCCAGCAGGCTAGGAGGGGGGGGCGAGCAGTACTTC. Translated, it gives CASRLGGGGEQYF.

V usage is TRBV6-6 and J usage is TRBJ2-2, with TRBD1 matching over 8 bases. V trimming: 6 bases; J trimming: 2 bases; junction bases outside the gene matches: 5. CDR1 is MNHNY, CDR2 SVGAGI, per germline (reference sequence). The CDR3 is made up of 15 amino acids. CDR3 protein: CASRSGQENTGELFF. CDR3 sequence (DNA): TGTGCCAGCAGATCGGGACAGGAAAACACCGGGGAGCTGTTTTTT.